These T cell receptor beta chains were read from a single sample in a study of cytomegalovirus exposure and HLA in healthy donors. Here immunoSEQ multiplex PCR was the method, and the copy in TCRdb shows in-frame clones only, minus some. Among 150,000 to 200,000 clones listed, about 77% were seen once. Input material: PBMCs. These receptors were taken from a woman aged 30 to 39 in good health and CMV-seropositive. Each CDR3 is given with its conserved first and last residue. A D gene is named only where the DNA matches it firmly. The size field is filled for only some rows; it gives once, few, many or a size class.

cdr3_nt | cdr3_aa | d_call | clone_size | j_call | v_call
TGTGCCAGCAGCGCACGAGCTAGCGGGAGTGGGGAGACCCAGTACTTC | CASSARASGSGETQYF | TRBD2 | few | TRBJ2-5 | TRBV7-9
TGTGCCAGCAGCGGGTACAGGGCCTACAATGAGCAGTTCTTC | CASSGYRAYNEQFF | . | . | TRBJ2-1 | TRBV7-9
TGCGCCAGCAGCTCGACCCCAGGAGCCGCGGGGCCCCAGCATTTT | CASSSTPGAAGPQHF | . | . | TRBJ1-5 | TRBV5-1
TGTGCCAGCAGCCCCAGTGTGGCCGGAAACACCATATATTTT | CASSPSVAGNTIYF | . | few | TRBJ1-3 | TRBV7-2
TGTGCCAGCAGAAATGTAGCGGGAGGGCCTTACTACGAGCAGTACTTC | CASRNVAGGPYYEQYF | TRBD2 | . | TRBJ2-7 | TRBV28
TGCGCCAGCAGCCAATATTCAGGGAATAATGAAAAACTGTTTTTT | CASSQYSGNNEKLFF | . | . | TRBJ1-4 | TRBV4-3
TGTGCCAGCAGTTACACCGACAGGAACACCGGGGAGCTGTTTTTT | CASSYTDRNTGELFF | . | . | TRBJ2-2 | TRBV6-6
TGTGCCAGCAGTTTTTCGGGGACAGGGGCTCAGCCCCAGCATTTT | CASSFSGTGAQPQHF | TRBD1 | . | TRBJ1-5 | TRBV27
TGTGCCAGCAGCCGTGGGGCTCGGCAGGGCGAGACCCAGTACTTC | CASSRGARQGETQYF | . | few | TRBJ2-5 | TRBV11-2
TGCGCCAGCAGCTTTGGGTCGGGCAGGGGCTCGCGGAATGAGCAGTTCTTC | CASSFGSGRGSRNEQFF | . | few | TRBJ2-1 | TRBV5-1
TGCGCCAGCAGCTTGGTCCCCCGGGGGACCGGGGAGCTGTTTTTT | CASSLVPRGTGELFF | . | . | TRBJ2-2 | TRBV5-1
TGCGCCAGCAGCTTGGGACTAGCGGGAGACAATGAGCAGTTCTTC | CASSLGLAGDNEQFF | TRBD2 | . | TRBJ2-1 | TRBV5-1
TGTGCCAGCAGTGGATCGGGACTCCAAAACATTCAGTACTTC | CASSGSGLQNIQYF | . | . | TRBJ2-4 | TRBV28
TGTGCCAGCAGCAAATTTGGCAGGGCGGCCGAGCAGTACTTC | CASSKFGRAAEQYF | . | . | TRBJ2-7 | TRBV21-1
TGTGCCAGCAGCGCGCCGGGAAGGAGTGAAAAACTGTTTTTT | CASSAPGRSEKLFF | . | . | TRBJ1-4 | TRBV7-8
TGTGCCAGCAGGCCGGGAACGAAGGCAGATACGCAGTATTTT | CASRPGTKADTQYF | . | . | TRBJ2-3 | TRBV6-6
TGTGCTAGTGGGATGACAGGGATTACCGGGGAGCTGTTTTTT | CASGMTGITGELFF | TRBD1 | . | TRBJ2-2 | TRBV12-5
TGTGCCAGCACCTGGACAGTTACTTATAGCAATCAGCCCCAGCATTTT | CASTWTVTYSNQPQHF | . | . | TRBJ1-5 | TRBV2
TGTGCCAGCAGCACCGAACAGGGGAACTATGGCTACACCTTC | CASSTEQGNYGYTF | TRBD1 | . | TRBJ1-2 | TRBV7-9
TGTGCCAGCAGTTTGGGGAGTATGGTATACCGGAATGAGCAGTTCTTC | CASSLGSMVYRNEQFF | . | . | TRBJ2-1 | TRBV28
TGTGCCAGCAGCGGAGTAAACTCTGGAAACACCATATATTTT | CASSGVNSGNTIYF | . | . | TRBJ1-3 | TRBV6-5
TGTGCCAGCAGAGAGGACAGGGGGCCCTACAATGAGCAGTTCTTC | CASREDRGPYNEQFF | TRBD1 | . | TRBJ2-1 | TRBV6-5
TGTGCCAGTAGTACCCTTCTCGGTAGCGGAGCGCAGTACTTC | CASSTLLGSGAQYF | . | . | TRBJ2-7 | TRBV19
TGTGCCAGCAGCTCAGGTCATTGGAACACTGAAGCTTTCTTT | CASSSGHWNTEAFF | . | . | TRBJ1-1 | TRBV5-8
TGCAGCGTTGTAGACAGGGGCAAAAATTCGACCCTCCACTTT | CSVVDRGKNSTLHF | TRBD1 | once | TRBJ1-6 | TRBV29-1
TGTGCCAGTAGTATCGGGACTTCCGCAGATACGCAGTATTTT | CASSIGTSADTQYF | . | . | TRBJ2-3 | TRBV19
TGTGCCAGCAGTTTATGGACAGGGGGCTCCGTCCAGCCCCAGCATTTT | CASSLWTGGSVQPQHF | TRBD1 | . | TRBJ1-5 | TRBV27
TGTGCCAGCAGCTCGGCTAGCGGAGAAACACACTACGAGCAGTACTTC | CASSSASGETHYEQYF | TRBD2 | few | TRBJ2-7 | TRBV7-9
TGTGCCAGTAGTCGCTATCCTATAGACAGGGGGAATCAGCCCCAGCATTTT | CASSRYPIDRGNQPQHF | TRBD1 | . | TRBJ1-5 | TRBV19
TGTGCCAGCAGTCGTTGGACTAGCGGGAACTACGAGCAGTACTTC | CASSRWTSGNYEQYF | TRBD2 | . | TRBJ2-7 | TRBV5-6
TGTGCCAGCAGTTCGAGTGACAGGGTAAAGACCCAGTACTTC | CASSSSDRVKTQYF | TRBD1 | . | TRBJ2-5 | TRBV6-5
TGTGCCAGCAGCATACTAAGGACAGTGGCCATTGATGAGCAGTTCTTC | CASSILRTVAIDEQFF | . | . | TRBJ2-1 | TRBV11-2
TGTGCCAGCAGCCAAGTCGGGGTGGACCTATCGGTGTTCTTC | CASSQVGVDLSVFF | . | . | TRBJ2-1 | TRBV4-2
TGTGCCAGCAGCTTAGAAAAGTCAGCCTACGAGCAGTACTTC | CASSLEKSAYEQYF | . | . | TRBJ2-7 | TRBV13
TGTGCCAGCAGTACCTGGCGAACACAGGGGAAGCGTATCGCTTTCTTT | CASSTWRTQGKRIAFF | TRBD1 | once | TRBJ1-1 | TRBV28
TGTGCCAGCTCACCACGGGCCAGGGGAAGCTCTGGAAACACCATATATTTT | CASSPRARGSSGNTIYF | . | . | TRBJ1-3 | TRBV18
TGTGCCAGCAGCCAGGGGAACAGCGCCCAAAAACTGTTTTTT | CASSQGNSAQKLFF | . | few | TRBJ1-4 | TRBV7-8
TGTGCCAGCGGACCTGAGGGCACTGAAGCTTTCTTT | CASGPEGTEAFF | . | . | TRBJ1-1 | TRBV6-5
TGTGCCAGCAGCATGATGATGGGACAGAGTAATTACGAGCAGTACTTC | CASSMMMGQSNYEQYF | TRBD1 | . | TRBJ2-7 | TRBV7-9
TGTGCCAGCAGCTTGGCAGGCCCGTCTGAAGCTTTCTTT | CASSLAGPSEAFF | . | . | TRBJ1-1 | TRBV5-6
TGTGCCAGCAGCCGACCGACTAGCGGGAGTGGGGCCGGGGAGCTGTTTTTT | CASSRPTSGSGAGELFF | TRBD2 | . | TRBJ2-2 | TRBV5-6
TGTGCCAGCAGCTTAGCGCTTACAAGGGGAACATTTAACTATGGCTACACCTTC | CASSLALTRGTFNYGYTF | . | . | TRBJ1-2 | TRBV7-8
TGTGCCAGCAGTTCCTCACCCTGGACTAGCGCCTCACAAGAGACCCAGTACTTC | CASSSSPWTSASQETQYF | TRBD2 | . | TRBJ2-5 | TRBV28
TGCGCCAGCAGCTACCCCGGAGATACGCAGTATTTT | CASSYPGDTQYF | . | . | TRBJ2-3 | TRBV5-1
TGTGCCAGTAGTCCCCTGCGGGGGTTCAAGGGGGAGACCCAGTACTTC | CASSPLRGFKGETQYF | TRBD2 | . | TRBJ2-5 | TRBV19
TGTGCCAGCAGGTCAAAGTCTCCCAGGGACAATGAGCAGTTCTTC | CASRSKSPRDNEQFF | . | few | TRBJ2-1 | TRBV6-5
TGCAGCGTTGAGGTCCAGGGGGCGATTGGGGTAAACTATGGCTACACCTTC | CSVEVQGAIGVNYGYTF | TRBD1 | . | TRBJ1-2 | TRBV29-1
TGTGCCAGCAGCTTAGGGGGCAGGGGGTCCTACGAGCAGTACTTC | CASSLGGRGSYEQYF | TRBD1 | . | TRBJ2-7 | TRBV7-8
TGCGCCAGCAGGGAGACAGGGCCTAATTTATTCTATGGCTACACCTTC | CASRETGPNLFYGYTF | TRBD1 | . | TRBJ1-2 | TRBV5-1
TGCGCCAGCAGCTTAATAGACAGGGAAGGCGGGGAGCTGTTTTTT | CASSLIDREGGELFF | TRBD1 | . | TRBJ2-2 | TRBV5-1
TGCGCCAGCAGCCAAGATGAGGGATCCTACGAGCAGTACTTC | CASSQDEGSYEQYF | . | few | TRBJ2-7 | TRBV4-1
TGTGCCAGCAGCCCGTTTCCAGACTATAATTCACCCCTCCACTTT | CASSPFPDYNSPLHF | . | . | TRBJ1-6 | TRBV6-5
TGTGCCAGCAGTTCACCGGAGGGGGCCTCCTACAATGAGCAGTTCTTC | CASSSPEGASYNEQFF | . | . | TRBJ2-1 | TRBV6-5
TGCAGCGTTGTAGGTCAGGGAGGCGAGCAGTACTTC | CSVVGQGGEQYF | . | . | TRBJ2-7 | TRBV29-1
TGTGCCAGCAGCACCCTCCGGGGGAGAGAGACCCAGTACTTC | CASSTLRGRETQYF | . | . | TRBJ2-5 | TRBV11-1
TGTGCCAGCAGCTTGCCGCGTCTAAACACTGAAGCTTTCTTT | CASSLPRLNTEAFF | . | . | TRBJ1-1 | TRBV7-9
TGCAGCGTTGAGTCCGGCGGTGCGACCGAAGCTTTCTTT | CSVESGGATEAFF | . | . | TRBJ1-1 | TRBV29-1
TGTGCCAGCAGCCCTCAGGGGAACACCGGGGAGCTGTTTTTT | CASSPQGNTGELFF | . | . | TRBJ2-2 | TRBV4-2
TGTGCCATCAGTGAGCCGGCGGGGGGGCGGGCAGATACGCAATATTTT | CAISEPAGGRADTQYF | TRBD2 | . | TRBJ2-3 | TRBV10-3
TGTGCCAGCAGCCAAGATAACAGTCGGCTACTAGCGGGACGAGAGACCCAGTACTTC | CASSQDNSRLLAGRETQYF | TRBD2 | once | TRBJ2-5 | TRBV4-2